This T cell receptor beta chain was sequenced in a study of human T cells and chemical hapten exposure. For the study at large: Patch tests put 0.01% DPC on the upper back, and the results were checked at 6 days.

Germline loops: CDR1 MNHEY, CDR2 SMNVEV (reference sequence). The CDR3 is 15 amino acids. The trim removed 6 bases at V and 6 bases at J, leaving 10 bases unmatched. Time point: pre-sensitization, week 0. Stated treatment: therapeutic diphenylcyclopropenone sensitization with weekly scalp DPC. Blood was collected ahead of every patch test applied. Using its own MiXCR run on the RACE reads, TCRdb lists one record per CDR3 protein. The sample includes about 64,000 distinct CDR3 sequences, roughly 12% seen only once; the top ten take approximately 3.9%. Study conclusions and caveats: Positive correlation was observed between PT1 expanded TCR counts and patch test score.

The table lists this clonotype with many counts. Its target is unknown. Sequenced here: whole blood, sampled in connection with sensitization to the hapten diphenylcyclopropenone (DPC). V is TRBV27 and J is TRBJ2-2, with 7 bases aligning to TRBD1. The clonotype comes from a woman in her thirties or forties with alopecia areata. Some clones in this sample may be carry-over from other donors' samples. DNA for the CDR3: TGTGCCAGCAGCACCACGACAGGGCAGGCCGGGGAGCTGTTTTTT. Translation gives CASSTTTGQAGELFF.